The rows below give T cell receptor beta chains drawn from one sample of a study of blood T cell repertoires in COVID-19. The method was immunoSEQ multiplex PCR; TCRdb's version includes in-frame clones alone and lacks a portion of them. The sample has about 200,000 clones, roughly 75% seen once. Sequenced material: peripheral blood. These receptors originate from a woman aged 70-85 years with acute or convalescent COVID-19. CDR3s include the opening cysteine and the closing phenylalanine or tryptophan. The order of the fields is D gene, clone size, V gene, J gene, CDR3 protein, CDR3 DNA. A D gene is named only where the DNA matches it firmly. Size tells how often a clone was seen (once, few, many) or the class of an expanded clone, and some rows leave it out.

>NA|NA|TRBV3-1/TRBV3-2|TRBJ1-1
CASSQEDTVAEAFF
TGTGCCAGCAGCCAAGAGGACACCGTCGCTGAAGCTTTCTTT
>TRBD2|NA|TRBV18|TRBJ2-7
CASSPWGAGGGTYEQYF
TGTGCCAGCTCACCATGGGGAGCGGGAGGCGGAACCTACGAGCAGTACTTC
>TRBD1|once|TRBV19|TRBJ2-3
CASSWGQSTDTQYF
TGTGCCAGTAGTTGGGGACAGTCCACAGATACGCAGTATTTT
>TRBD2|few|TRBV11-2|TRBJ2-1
CASSLGGLAERDEQFF
TGTGCCAGCAGCTTAGGGGGACTAGCGGAGCGGGATGAGCAGTTCTTC
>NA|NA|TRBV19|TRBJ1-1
CASSPVELKNTEAFF
TGTGCCAGTAGTCCGGTTGAATTAAAAAACACTGAAGCTTTCTTT
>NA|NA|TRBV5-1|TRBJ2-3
CASSLELQGVGTDTQYF
TGCGCCAGCAGCTTGGAGCTACAGGGTGTCGGCACAGATACGCAGTATTTT
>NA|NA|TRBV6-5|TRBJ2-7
CASSPGTYYDYEQYF
TGTGCCAGCAGCCCCGGGACATACTATGACTACGAGCAGTACTTC
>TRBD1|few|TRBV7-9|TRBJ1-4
CASSATGVAYVEEKLFF
TGTGCCAGCAGCGCGACAGGGGTGGCCTATGTCGAGGAAAAACTGTTTTTT
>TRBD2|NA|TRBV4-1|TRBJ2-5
CASSQDRGLAGGLYQETQYF
TGCGCCAGCAGCCAAGATAGAGGACTAGCGGGAGGGCTGTACCAAGAGACCCAGTACTTC
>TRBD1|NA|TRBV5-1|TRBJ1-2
CASSSGQGAYYGYTF
TGCGCCAGCAGCTCCGGACAGGGGGCTTACTATGGCTACACCTTC
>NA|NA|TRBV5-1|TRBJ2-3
CASSLGGPFTDTQYF
TGCGCCAGCAGCTTGGGAGGGCCGTTTACAGATACGCAGTATTTT
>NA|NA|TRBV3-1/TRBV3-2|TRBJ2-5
CASSQLTVGGTQYF
TGTGCCAGCAGCCAACTGACAGTGGGGGGGACCCAGTACTTC
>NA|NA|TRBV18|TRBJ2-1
CASSPPTTSNEQFF
TGTGCCAGCTCACCACCGACGACTAGCAATGAGCAGTTCTTC
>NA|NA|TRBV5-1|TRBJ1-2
CASSLVGGDYGYTF
TGCGCCAGCAGCTTGGTGGGAGGGGACTATGGCTACACCTTC
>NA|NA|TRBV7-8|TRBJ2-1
CASSSFPGGRFNEQFF
TGTGCCAGCAGCTCCTTCCCCGGAGGGAGATTCAATGAGCAGTTCTTC
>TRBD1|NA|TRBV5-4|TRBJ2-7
CASTGQGFPYEQYF
TGTGCCAGCACCGGACAGGGATTTCCCTACGAGCAGTACTTC
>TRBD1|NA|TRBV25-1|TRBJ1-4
CASSELSGTGFEKLFF
TGTGCCAGCAGTGAATTGAGCGGGACAGGATTTGAAAAACTGTTTTTT
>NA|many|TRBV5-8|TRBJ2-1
CASAYNEQFF
TGTGCCAGCGCGTACAATGAGCAGTTCTTC
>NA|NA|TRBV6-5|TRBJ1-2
CASSYGEAYGYTF
TGTGCCAGCAGTTACGGAGAGGCCTATGGCTACACCTTC
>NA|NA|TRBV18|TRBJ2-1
CASSRRDDNEQFF
TGTGCCAGCTCACGCCGGGATGACAATGAGCAGTTCTTC
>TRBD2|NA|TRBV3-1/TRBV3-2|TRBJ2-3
CASSLQTSARTDTQYF
TGTGCCAGCAGCCTCCAGACTAGCGCCCGCACAGATACGCAGTATTTT
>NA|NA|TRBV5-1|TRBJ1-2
CASSSDRNGDGYTF
TGCGCCAGCAGCTCTGACAGGAATGGGGATGGCTACACCTTC
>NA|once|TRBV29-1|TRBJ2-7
CSVAFLYEQYF
TGCAGCGTTGCTTTTTTATACGAGCAGTACTTC
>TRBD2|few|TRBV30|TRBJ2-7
CARGLAGGYEQYF
TGTGCCCGGGGACTAGCGGGAGGCTACGAGCAGTACTTC
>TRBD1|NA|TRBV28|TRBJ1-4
CASSQTGGNEKLFF
TGTGCCAGCAGTCAAACAGGGGGAAATGAAAAACTGTTTTTT
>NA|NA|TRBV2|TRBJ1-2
CASSEAYLNGYTF
TGTGCCAGCAGTGAAGCCTACTTGAATGGCTACACCTTC
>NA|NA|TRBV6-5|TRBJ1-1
CASPRTENTEAFF
TGTGCCAGTCCCAGGACAGAAAACACTGAAGCTTTCTTT
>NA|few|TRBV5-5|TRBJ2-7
CASSFSYEQYF
TGTGCCAGCAGCTTTTCTTACGAGCAGTACTTC
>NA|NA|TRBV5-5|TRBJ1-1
CASSLGGWNTEAFF
TGTGCCAGCAGCTTGGGCGGATGGAACACTGAAGCTTTCTTT
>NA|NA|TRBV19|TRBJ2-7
CASSIQLGSTYEQYF
TGTGCCAGTAGTATACAGCTCGGGTCAACCTACGAGCAGTACTTC
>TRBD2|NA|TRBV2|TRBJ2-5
CASTPSGRETQYF
TGTGCCAGCACCCCTAGCGGGAGGGAGACCCAGTACTTC
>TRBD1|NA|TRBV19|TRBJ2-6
CASSIQGQGLSGANVLTF
TGTGCCAGTAGTATTCAGGGACAGGGTTTGAGTGGGGCCAACGTCCTGACTTTC
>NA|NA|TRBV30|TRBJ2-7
CAWSLQTGFFSEQYF
TGTGCCTGGAGTCTACAAACAGGGTTCTTCTCCGAGCAGTACTTC
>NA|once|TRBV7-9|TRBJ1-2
CASSLEGYGYTF
TGTGCCAGCAGCTTAGAGGGGTATGGCTACACCTTC
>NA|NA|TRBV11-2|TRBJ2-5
CASSLDPHGRETQYF
TGTGCCAGCAGCTTAGATCCCCACGGCAGGGAGACCCAGTACTTC
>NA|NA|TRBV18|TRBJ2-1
CASSPYYNEQFF
TGTGCCAGCTCCCCATACTACAATGAGCAGTTCTTC
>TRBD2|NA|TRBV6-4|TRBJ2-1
CASSPLAGVYNEQFF
TGTGCCAGCAGCCCACTAGCGGGCGTATACAATGAGCAGTTCTTC
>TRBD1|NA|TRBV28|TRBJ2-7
CASSLGQGYEQYF
TGTGCCAGCAGTTTAGGACAGGGGTACGAGCAGTACTTC
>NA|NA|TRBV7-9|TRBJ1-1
CASSLGQVANTEAFF
TGTGCCAGCAGCTTAGGACAGGTCGCGAACACTGAAGCTTTCTTT
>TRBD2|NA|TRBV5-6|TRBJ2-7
CASSSAGGPWEQYF
TGTGCCAGCAGCTCAGCGGGAGGGCCTTGGGAGCAGTACTTC
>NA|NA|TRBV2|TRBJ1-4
CASSGGADEKLFF
TGTGCCAGCAGTGGCGGGGCGGATGAAAAACTGTTTTTT
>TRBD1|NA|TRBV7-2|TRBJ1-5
CASSLGVGGGQPQHF
TGTGCCAGCAGCTTAGGGGTAGGGGGCGGTCAGCCCCAGCATTTT
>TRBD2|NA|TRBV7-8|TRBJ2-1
CASSNSGSSYNEQFF
TGTGCCAGCAGCAATAGCGGGAGCTCCTACAATGAGCAGTTCTTC
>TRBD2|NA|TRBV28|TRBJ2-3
CASSSRTSGGPTSTDTQYF
TGTGCCAGCAGTTCCCGGACTAGCGGAGGCCCGACTAGCACAGATACGCAGTATTTT
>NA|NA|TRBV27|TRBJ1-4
CASSSYRVSAEKLFF
TGTGCCAGCAGTTCCTACAGGGTGTCTGCTGAAAAACTGTTTTTT
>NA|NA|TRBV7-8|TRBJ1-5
CASSSSGGRNQPQHF
TGTGCCAGCAGCTCAAGCGGGGGTCGCAATCAGCCCCAGCATTTT
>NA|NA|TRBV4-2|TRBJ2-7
CASSQDAPRGLTPLYEQYF
TGTGCCAGCAGCCAAGACGCCCCAAGGGGGTTAACCCCGCTCTACGAGCAGTACTTC
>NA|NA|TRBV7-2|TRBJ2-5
CASSSPGTTSETQYF
TGTGCCAGCAGCTCTCCCGGGACAACATCGGAGACCCAGTACTTC
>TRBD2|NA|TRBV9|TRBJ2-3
CASSVGRERPDTQYF
TGTGCCAGCAGCGTAGGGCGGGAGAGGCCAGATACGCAGTATTTT
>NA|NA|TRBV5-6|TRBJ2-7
CASSWDNFYEQYF
TGTGCCAGCAGCTGGGACAACTTCTACGAGCAGTACTTC
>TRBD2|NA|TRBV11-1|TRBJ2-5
CASSLGTSGFQETQYF
TGTGCCAGCAGCTTAGGTACTAGCGGTTTCCAAGAGACCCAGTACTTC
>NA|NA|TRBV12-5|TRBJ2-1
CASGFGTILNEQFF
TGTGCTAGTGGTTTTGGGACAATCCTCAATGAGCAGTTCTTC
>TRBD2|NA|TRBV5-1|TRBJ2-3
CASSDGLAGGDTQYF
TGCGCCAGCAGCGACGGACTAGCGGGGGGTGATACGCAGTATTTT
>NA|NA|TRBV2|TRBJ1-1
CASRATGLNTEAFF
TGTGCCAGCAGAGCGACAGGTTTGAACACTGAAGCTTTCTTT